These 30 T cell receptor beta chains came from one sample sequenced in a study of blood T cell repertoires in COVID-19. Method: immunoSEQ multiplex PCR; TCRdb's copy keeps in-frame clones and lacks some. The sample includes approximately 200,000 clones, approximately 84% of them seen just once. The specimen sequenced was PBMCs or T cells enriched from blood (not recorded which). The receptors here all came from a woman under 40 who had recovered from COVID-19.

The gene calls are TRBV27 and TRBJ1-1; 8 nucleotides match TRBD1. This CDR3 spans 13 amino acids. With V trimmed by 6 bases and J by 3 bases, 3 bases remained unmatched. Germline CDR1 and CDR2: MNHEY and SMNVEV (reference sequence). CDR3 sequence (DNA): TGTGCCAGCAGCGGGACAGGATACACTGAAGCTTTCTTT. Protein: CASSGTGYTEAFF.

V gene TRBV7-3 combines with J gene TRBJ2-7, with 12 bases that match TRBD2. The CDR3 runs to 16 residues. The V and J ends lost 4 bases and 6 bases, in that order; junction bases with no gene match: 10. The V gene's germline CDR1 is SGHTA and CDR2 FQGTGA. CDR3 region: CASSSLRLAGASEQYF. CDR3 in DNA: TGTGCCAGCAGCTCACTCCGACTAGCGGGAGCGTCCGAGCAGTACTTC.

The chain combines TRBV19 with TRBJ1-2; 9 bases agree with TRBD1. V shed 3 bases, J shed 7 bases, and the junction held 3 bases outside the gene matches. The CDR3 spans 13 residues. Germline values: CDR1 LNHDA, CDR2 SQIVND (reference sequence). CDR3 in DNA: TGTGCCAGTAGTATGACAGGGGGAATTGGCTACACCTTC. Translation: CASSMTGGIGYTF.

This sequence joins TRBV3-1 (or the pseudogene TRBV3-2) and TRBJ1-2; 7 nucleotides line up with TRBD1. The CDR3 contains 12 residues. The V gene end was trimmed by 4 bases and the J gene end by 6 bases; junction bases not matched to a gene: 2. Germline CDR1 reads LGHDT; CDR2 reads YNNKEL (reference sequence). CDR3 sequence: CASSRDSNGYTF. The DNA for the CDR3 is TGTGCCAGCAGCCGGGACAGTAATGGCTACACCTTC.

CDR3 loop: CASRAGGGTDTQYF. DNA for the CDR3: TGTGCCAGCCGAGCGGGGGGGGGCACAGATACGCAGTATTTT. The chain links TRBV25-1 to TRBJ2-3; TRBD2 aligns across 10 bases. Germline CDR1 and CDR2: MGHDK and SYGVNS. The CDR3 has 14 amino acids. With 8 bases clipped from V and 1 base from J, the junction kept 3 bases outside the gene matches.

The chain joins TRBV10-1 to TRBJ1-2; D is perhaps TRBD1 (5 bases). The CDR3 spans 13 residues. Germline V gene data show CDR1 as WNHNN and CDR2 as SYGVQD (reference sequence). The V gene lost 3 bases and the J gene lost 8 bases, with 13 bases spanning the gap. CDR3 nucleotides: TGCGCCAGCAGTGATATCAGGGTTGGAGGCTACACCTTC. Its protein is CASSDIRVGGYTF.

In this sample, this clone turned up once. The V and J genes are TRBV2 and TRBJ2-6, with 9 nucleotides matching TRBD2. The CDR3 loop spans 17 amino acids. Germline CDR1 reads SNHLY; CDR2 reads FYNNEI. Trimming at V came to 7 bases and at J to 0 bases, leaving 7 bases not matched to a gene. This CDR3 is CASISAGGHSGANVLTF. CDR3 nucleotide sequence: TGTGCCAGCATATCAGCGGGGGGCCACTCTGGGGCCAACGTCCTGACTTTC.

The chain links TRBV11-3 to TRBJ2-4; weak D call: TRBD1 (6 bases). The CDR3 is made up of 13 amino acids. V shed 5 bases and J shed 10 bases, with 15 bases lying between them. CDR1 is SGHNT and CDR2 is YENEEA in the germline V gene. The CDR3 bases are TGTGCCAGCAGCGACAGACAGGAGGATATTCAGTACTTC. It codes for CASSDRQEDIQYF.

This sequence joins TRBV5-1 and TRBJ1-5; 7 bases are shared with TRBD1. The germline CDR1 and CDR2 sequences are SGHRS and YFSETQ. The CDR3 covers 16 residues. After removal of 4 bases from V and 4 bases from J, the junction contained 11 bases not matched to a gene. The CDR3 is CASSLTGTEGNQPQHF. The CDR3 bases are TGCGCCAGCAGCCTAACCGGGACAGAAGGAAATCAGCCCCAGCATTTT.

The V call is TRBV19, the J call TRBJ2-4; 7 bases agree with TRBD1. CDR3 length equals 17 residues. Trimming at V came to 1 base and at J to 0 bases, leaving 6 bases not matched to a gene. The germline gives CDR1 LNHDA, CDR2 SQIVND (reference sequence). This CDR3 is CASSIVTGYEAKNIQYF. CDR3 in DNA: TGTGCCAGTAGTATAGTGACAGGGTACGAAGCCAAAAACATTCAGTACTTC.

The rearrangement links TRBV7-2 to TRBJ2-3; D unclear. Germline V CDR1 and CDR2: SGHTA, FQGNSA. The V end lost 0 bases, the J end lost 0 bases, and 7 bases lay between the germline ends. The CDR3 totals 15 residues. CDR3 coding DNA: TGTGCCAGCAGCTTAGCGGCCTCGAGCACAGATACGCAGTATTTT. It codes for CASSLAASSTDTQYF.

The chain's CDR3 is CASSSKGGQNQPQHF. CDR3 sequence (DNA): TGTGCCAGCAGCTCGAAGGGGGGACAGAATCAGCCCCAGCATTTT. The chain has TRBV7-6 and TRBJ1-5, with 7 bases identical to TRBD1. Germline lookup yields CDR1 SGHVS and CDR2 FNYEAQ. With 4 bases clipped from V and 4 bases from J, the junction kept 7 bases outside the gene matches. The CDR3 length is 15 residues.

The chain couples TRBV19 to TRBJ1-5; TRBD1 matches at 8 bases. Germline values: CDR1 LNHDA, CDR2 SQIVND (reference sequence). V lost 5 bases, J lost 4 bases, and 10 bases stayed unmatched. CDR3 size: 16 residues. The DNA of the CDR3 is TGTGCCAGTAGTCAACCCTGGACAGGGATGAATCAGCCCCAGCATTTT. Amino acid sequence: CASSQPWTGMNQPQHF.

This chain joins TRBV3-1 (or the pseudogene TRBV3-2) and TRBJ1-2; D is ambiguous. Germline-derived CDR1 and CDR2 are LGHDT and YNNKEL (reference sequence). V shed 4 bases and J shed 7 bases, with 7 bases lying between them. This CDR3 comprises 11 residues. CDR3 residues: CASSPSSGYTF. The CDR3 DNA reads as TGTGCCAGCAGCCCATCTAGTGGCTACACCTTC.

V is TRBV29-1 and J is TRBJ2-3; 7 nucleotides agree with TRBD1. CDR1 is SQVTM, CDR2 ANQGSEA, per germline. V lost 3 bases, J lost 4 bases, and 7 bases stayed unmatched. The CDR3 runs to 14 residues. This CDR3 is CSVERGLEADTQYF. As DNA, the CDR3 is TGCAGCGTTGAGAGGGGGCTGGAGGCAGATACGCAGTATTTT.

This chain joins TRBV2 and TRBJ2-3; possible D gene TRBD2, 7 bases. Germline CDR1 is SNHLY and CDR2 is FYNNEI. V gave up 10 bases and J gave up 4 bases, with 18 bases separating them. The CDR3 totals 14 residues. The chain's CDR3 is CANTGQGRADTQYF. CDR3 nucleotides: TGTGCCAACACCGGGCAGGGGAGGGCAGATACGCAGTATTTT.

In this sample, this clone turned up a few times. The V call is TRBV19, the J call TRBJ1-2; perhaps TRBD1 as D (5 bases). The CDR3 loop spans 14 amino acids. Trimming cost V 7 bases and J 0 bases, with 12 bases left between them. Germline V lookup: CDR1 LNHDA, CDR2 SQIVND (reference sequence). The CDR3 reads CASTYGAANYGYTF. DNA for the CDR3: TGTGCCAGTACCTATGGGGCAGCTAACTATGGCTACACCTTC.

The rearrangement links TRBV5-8 to TRBJ1-5; 8 positions match TRBD1. The CDR3 loop spans 15 amino acids. In germline, CDR1 is SGHTS, CDR2 YDEGEE. Unmatched junction bases numbered 5, after V lost 2 bases and J lost 4 bases. The CDR3 loop reads CASSFHRGSNQPQHF. As DNA, the CDR3 is TGTGCCAGCAGCTTCCACAGGGGGTCGAATCAGCCCCAGCATTTT.

This chain uses TRBV27 with TRBJ2-7, with 9 nucleotides matching TRBD1. CDR1 and CDR2 (germline): MNHEY, SMNVEV (reference sequence). Trimming removed 10 bases from V and 7 bases from J; junction bases left unmatched: 17. CDR3 length equals 15 residues. CDR3 DNA sequence: TGTGCCACCCAGCAAGCTACCGGGACAGGGAGGGAGCAGTACTTC. Its translation: CATQQATGTGREQYF.

The rearrangement uses TRBV28 and TRBJ1-5, with TRBD1 identical over 7 bases. The length of the CDR3 is 13 residues. Germline V gene lookup returns CDR1 MDHEN and CDR2 SYDVKM. The V gene end was trimmed by 6 bases and the J gene end by 7 bases; junction bases not matched to a gene: 6. Here the CDR3 DNA reads TGTGCCAGCAGAAACAGGGGAAAGCAGCCCCAGCATTTT. This gives the protein CASRNRGKQPQHF.

This clone was recorded a few times. The chain links TRBV6-5 to TRBJ2-3; 7 bases align to TRBD2. The CDR3 extends over 13 amino acids. Germline CDR1 reads MNHEY; CDR2 reads SVGAGI. The V gene end was trimmed by 7 bases and the J gene end by 7 bases; junction bases not matched to a gene: 8. The CDR3 region is CASTTGGRNTQYF. The CDR3 DNA reads TGTGCCAGCACCACGGGAGGTAGGAATACGCAGTATTTT.

V is TRBV20-1 and J is TRBJ2-2, with a tentative D call TRBD1 (6 bases). Germline-derived CDR1 and CDR2 are DFQATT and SNEGSKA (reference sequence). V lost 6 bases and J lost 10, with 12 bases in between. This CDR3 spans 11 amino acids. The CDR3 is CSAQTGLELFF. CDR3 coding DNA: TGCAGTGCGCAGACAGGATTGGAGCTGTTTTTT.

This chain uses TRBV4-2 with TRBJ2-5, with 7 bases aligning to TRBD2. This CDR3 region has 16 residues. V dropped 1 base and J dropped 7; count of bases not matched to a gene: 12. The germline V gene encodes CDR1 LGHNA and CDR2 YNFKEQ. DNA of the CDR3: TGTGCCAGCAGCCAAGGGCCAGCGGGGCGCCGAGGGACCCAGTACTTC. This sequence encodes CASSQGPAGRRGTQYF.

V gene TRBV19 combines with J gene TRBJ2-4; D is undetermined. The CDR3 extends over 13 amino acids. The germline gives CDR1 LNHDA, CDR2 SQIVND (reference sequence). V was shortened by 7 bases and J by 5 bases, with 12 bases between the two germline ends. The CDR3 sequence is CASTEPGENIQYF. For the CDR3, the DNA is TGTGCCAGTACCGAACCCGGAGAAAACATTCAGTACTTC.

This chain joins TRBV2 and TRBJ1-3, with 8 bases matching TRBD1. This CDR3 comprises 15 residues. From germline, CDR1 is SNHLY and CDR2 FYNNEI. V lost 6 bases to trimming and J lost 4 bases; unmatched junction nucleotides: 8. DNA for the CDR3: TGTGCCAGCAGCTGGACAGGGTCGGTAGGAAACACCATATATTTT. This encodes CASSWTGSVGNTIYF.

This clone has only a few counts. The CDR3 loop reads CASSSNVGRGRFDYTF. The CDR3 nucleotides are TGTGCCAGCAGCTCAAATGTTGGCAGGGGGCGATTCGACTACACCTTC. The chain links TRBV7-9 to TRBJ1-2; 8 bases match TRBD1. With 4 bases clipped from V and 10 bases from J, the junction kept 17 bases outside the gene matches. Germline values: CDR1 SEHNR, CDR2 FQNEAQ (reference sequence). The CDR3 extends over 16 amino acids.

This clone was found once. The rearrangement uses TRBV12-3 or TRBV12-4 and TRBJ2-1; no reliable D call. Trimming cost V 3 bases and J 10 bases, with 7 bases left between them. The CDR3 runs 11 residues. In DNA, the CDR3 is TGTGCCAGCAGTTTTATCGAGGAGCAGTTCTTC. Amino acid sequence: CASSFIEEQFF.

This chain joins TRBV18 and TRBJ1-2; 7 bases map to TRBD1. The CDR3 spans 13 residues. Trimming at V came to 5 bases and at J to 8 bases, leaving 8 bases not matched to a gene. Germline CDR1 KGHSH, CDR2 LQKENI. The CDR3 loop is CASSTKGGRGYTF. The CDR3 region has the DNA TGTGCCAGCTCAACAAAAGGGGGCAGAGGCTACACCTTC.

V and J are TRBV5-5 and TRBJ1-6, with no clear D. V was shortened by 4 bases and J by 7 bases, with 15 bases between the two germline ends. Germline V gene sequence: CDR1 SGHKS, CDR2 YYEKEE (reference sequence). This CDR3 is built from 15 residues. CDR3 loop: CASSPTGETNSPLHF. As DNA, the CDR3 is TGTGCCAGCAGCCCTACTGGAGAAACAAATTCACCCCTCCACTTT. Full variable domain (remainder filled in from reference TRBV5-5 and TRBJ1-6): DAGVTQSPTHLIKTRGQQVTLRCSPISGHKSVSWYQQVLGQGPQFIFQYYEKEERGRGNFPDRFSARQFPNYSSELNVNALLLGDSALYLCASSPTGETNSPLHFGNGTRLTVT.

The chain links TRBV28 to TRBJ1-1; TRBD1 is a possible D gene (6 bases). Trimming took off 5 bases at V and 3 bases at J, with 10 bases between the two ends. CDR1 is MDHEN and CDR2 is SYDVKM in the germline V gene. The CDR3 is made up of 13 amino acids. CDR3 in DNA: TGTGCCAGCAGTCGCAGGGGCCACACTGAAGCTTTCTTT. Protein sequence: CASSRRGHTEAFF. Full variable domain (rest looked up from reference TRBV28 and TRBJ1-1): DVKVTQSSRYLVKRTGEKVFLECVQDMDHENMFWYRQDPGLGLRLIYFSYDVKMKEKGDIPEGYSVSREKKERFSLILESASTNQTSMYLCASSRRGHTEAFFGQGTRLTVV.